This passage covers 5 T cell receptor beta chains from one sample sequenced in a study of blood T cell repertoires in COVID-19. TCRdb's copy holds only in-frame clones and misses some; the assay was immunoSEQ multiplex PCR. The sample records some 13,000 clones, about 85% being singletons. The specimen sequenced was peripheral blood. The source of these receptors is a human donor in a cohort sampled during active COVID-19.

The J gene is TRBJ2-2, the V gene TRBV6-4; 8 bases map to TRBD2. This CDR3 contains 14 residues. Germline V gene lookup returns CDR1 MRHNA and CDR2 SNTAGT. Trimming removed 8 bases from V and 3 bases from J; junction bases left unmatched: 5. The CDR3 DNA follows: TGTGCCAGCGGAGAGGGACTAGACACCGGGGAGCTGTTTTTT. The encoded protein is CASGEGLDTGELFF.

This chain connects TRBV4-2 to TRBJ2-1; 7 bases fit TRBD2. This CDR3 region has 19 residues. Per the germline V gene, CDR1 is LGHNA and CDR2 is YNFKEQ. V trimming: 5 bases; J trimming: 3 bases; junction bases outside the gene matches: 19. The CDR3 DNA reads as TGTGCCAGCAGCTTCGAGAGTATTGGGGGAGGGGATATCTACAATGAGCAGTTCTTC. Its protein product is CASSFESIGGGDIYNEQFF.

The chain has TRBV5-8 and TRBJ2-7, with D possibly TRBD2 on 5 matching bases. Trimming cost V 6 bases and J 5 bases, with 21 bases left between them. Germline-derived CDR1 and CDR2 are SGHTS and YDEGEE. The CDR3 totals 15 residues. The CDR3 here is CASNPRVHAMDEQYF. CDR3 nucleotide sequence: TGTGCCAGCAACCCGCGGGTCCACGCAATGGACGAGCAGTACTTC.

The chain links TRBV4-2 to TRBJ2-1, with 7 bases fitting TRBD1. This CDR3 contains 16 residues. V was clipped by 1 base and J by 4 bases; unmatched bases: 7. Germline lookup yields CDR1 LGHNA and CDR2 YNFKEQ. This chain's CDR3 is CASSQVRTGTYNEQFF. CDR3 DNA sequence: TGTGCCAGCAGCCAAGTCCGGACAGGAACATACAATGAGCAGTTCTTC.

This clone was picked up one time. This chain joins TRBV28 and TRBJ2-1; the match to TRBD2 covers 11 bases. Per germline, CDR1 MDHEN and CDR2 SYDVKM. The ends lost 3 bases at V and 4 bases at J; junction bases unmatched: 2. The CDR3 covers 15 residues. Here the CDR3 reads CASSFGTSGYNEQFF. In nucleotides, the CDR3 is TGTGCCAGCAGTTTCGGGACTAGCGGTTACAATGAGCAGTTCTTC.